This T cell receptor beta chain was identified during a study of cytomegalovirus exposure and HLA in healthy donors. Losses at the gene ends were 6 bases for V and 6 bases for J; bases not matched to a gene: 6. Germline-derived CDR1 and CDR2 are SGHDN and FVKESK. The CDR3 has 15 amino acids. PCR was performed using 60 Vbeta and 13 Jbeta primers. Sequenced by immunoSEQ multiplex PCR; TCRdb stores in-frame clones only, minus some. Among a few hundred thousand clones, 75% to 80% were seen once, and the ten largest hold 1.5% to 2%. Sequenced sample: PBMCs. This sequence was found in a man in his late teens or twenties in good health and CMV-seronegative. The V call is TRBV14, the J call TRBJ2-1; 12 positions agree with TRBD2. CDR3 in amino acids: CASSLAGGPINEQFF. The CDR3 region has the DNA TGTGCCAGCAGTCTAGCGGGGGGGCCAATCAATGAGCAGTTCTTC.